This T cell receptor (beta chain) was identified during a study of T cells in Graves' hyperthyroidism and ophthalmopathy. General study points: In blood, most of the thyroid clonotypes expanded above 0.001 were also present.

This clonotype was seen ten or more times. Its antigen remains unknown. RNA transcripts were the template for amplifying TCR beta CDR3 regions. During a first-round RT-PCR of the TCR CDR3, the HTBI primer set was used. TCRdb independently ran MiXCR on the multiplex PCR reads; one entry per CDR3 protein. The sample holds roughly 380,000 distinct CDR3 sequences, about 13% seen once. Diagnoses were established using clinical symptoms, serum thyroxine and TRAb, thyroid ultrasound and orbital computed tomography. The CDR3 is 15 amino acids. The germline CDR1 and CDR2 sequences are SGHNT and YENEEA. The junction had 4 bases not matched to a gene; V was cut back by 2 bases and J by 6 bases.

The chain carries TRBV11-3 and TRBJ2-2, with TRBD1 matching over 9 bases. The sequence was collected from a man younger than 40 with Graves' hyperthyroidism that later progressed to Graves' ophthalmopathy. Material for sequencing was blood. Here the CDR3 DNA reads TGTGCCAGCAGCTTACCCGGGACAGGGCCCGGGGAGCTGTTTTTT. As protein: CASSLPGTGPGELFF.